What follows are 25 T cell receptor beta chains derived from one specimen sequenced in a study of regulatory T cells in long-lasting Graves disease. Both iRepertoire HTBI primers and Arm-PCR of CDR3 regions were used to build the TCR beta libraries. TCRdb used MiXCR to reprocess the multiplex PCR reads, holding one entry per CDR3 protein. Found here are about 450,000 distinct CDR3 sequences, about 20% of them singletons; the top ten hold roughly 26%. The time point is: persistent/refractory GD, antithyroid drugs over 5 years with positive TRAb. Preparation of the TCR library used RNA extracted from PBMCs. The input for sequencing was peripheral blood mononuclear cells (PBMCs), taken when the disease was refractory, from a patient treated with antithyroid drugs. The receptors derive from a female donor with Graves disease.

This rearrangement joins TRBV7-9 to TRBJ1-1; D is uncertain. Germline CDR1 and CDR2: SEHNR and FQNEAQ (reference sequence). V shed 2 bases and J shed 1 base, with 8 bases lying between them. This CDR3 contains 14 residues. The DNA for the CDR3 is TGTGCCAGCAGCTTAACCCTCGGGAACACTGAAGCTTTCTTT. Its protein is CASSLTLGNTEAFF.

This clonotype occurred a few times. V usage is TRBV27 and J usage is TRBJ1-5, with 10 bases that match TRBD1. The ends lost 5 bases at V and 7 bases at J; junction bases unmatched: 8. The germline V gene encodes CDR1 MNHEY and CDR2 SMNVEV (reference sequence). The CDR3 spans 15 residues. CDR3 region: CASSPDRGTGQPQHF. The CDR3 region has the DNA TGTGCCAGCAGTCCGGACAGGGGGACTGGACAGCCCCAGCATTTT.

The CDR3 region has the DNA TGTGCCAGCAGCGCCGGGACTAGCGGGAGACCGAAAGAGACCCAGTACTTC. Its protein product is CASSAGTSGRPKETQYF. The chain couples TRBV7-9 to TRBJ2-5; 14 bases align to TRBD2. Germline trimming cut 5 bases from V and 3 bases from J; bases unmatched to any gene: 8. Looked up from germline, CDR1 is SEHNR and CDR2 is FQNEAQ (reference sequence). This CDR3 contains 17 residues. The whole variable domain, filled in from reference TRBV7-9 and TRBJ2-5, reads DTGVSQNPRHKITKRGQNVTFRCDPISEHNRLYWYRQTLGQGPEFLTYFQNEAQLEKSRLLSDRFSAERPKGSFSTLEIQRTEQGDSAMYLCASSAGTSGRPKETQYFGPGTRLLVL.

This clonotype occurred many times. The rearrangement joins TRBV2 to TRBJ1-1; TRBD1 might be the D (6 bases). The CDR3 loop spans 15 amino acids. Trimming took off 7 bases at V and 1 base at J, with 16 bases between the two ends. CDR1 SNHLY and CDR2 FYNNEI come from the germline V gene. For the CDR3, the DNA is TGTGCCAGCAAGACAGACAGGTCTGGGAACACTGAAGCTTTCTTT. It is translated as CASKTDRSGNTEAFF.

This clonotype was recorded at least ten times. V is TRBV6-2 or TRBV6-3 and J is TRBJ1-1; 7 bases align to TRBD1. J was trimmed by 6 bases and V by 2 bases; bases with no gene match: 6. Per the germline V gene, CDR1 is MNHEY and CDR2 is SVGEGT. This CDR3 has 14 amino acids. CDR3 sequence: CASSYATGTAEAFF. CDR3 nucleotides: TGTGCCAGCAGTTACGCGACCGGGACAGCTGAAGCTTTCTTT.

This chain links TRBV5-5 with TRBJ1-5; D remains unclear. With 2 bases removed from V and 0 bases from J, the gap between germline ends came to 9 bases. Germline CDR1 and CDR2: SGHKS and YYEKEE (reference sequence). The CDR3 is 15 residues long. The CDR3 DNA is TGTGCCAGCAGCTTACAGCCTTATAGCAATCAGCCCCAGCATTTT. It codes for CASSLQPYSNQPQHF.

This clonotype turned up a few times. The CDR3 loop reads CASSSAGTGGGEQYF. The CDR3, as DNA: TGTGCCAGCAGTTCCGCCGGGACAGGGGGTGGCGAGCAGTACTTC. This chain uses TRBV6-5 with TRBJ2-7; 11 bases align to TRBD1. The CDR3 spans 15 residues. The J segment lost 6 bases and the V segment lost 4 bases, leaving 8 bases of the junction unmatched. CDR1 and CDR2 (germline): MNHEY, SVGAGI.

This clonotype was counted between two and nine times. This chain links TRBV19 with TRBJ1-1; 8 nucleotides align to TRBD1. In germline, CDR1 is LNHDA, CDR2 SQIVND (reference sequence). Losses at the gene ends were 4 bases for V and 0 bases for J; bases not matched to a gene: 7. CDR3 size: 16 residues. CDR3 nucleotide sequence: TGTGCCAGTAGTAAACCGGGACAGGTGGTGAACACTGAAGCTTTCTTT. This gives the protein CASSKPGQVVNTEAFF.

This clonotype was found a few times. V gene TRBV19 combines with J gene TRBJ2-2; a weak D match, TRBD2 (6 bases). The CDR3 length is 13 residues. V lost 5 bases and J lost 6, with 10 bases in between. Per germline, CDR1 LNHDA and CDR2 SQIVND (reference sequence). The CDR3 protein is CASSQTSSGELFF. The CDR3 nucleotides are TGTGCCAGTAGTCAGACTAGTTCCGGGGAGCTGTTTTTT.

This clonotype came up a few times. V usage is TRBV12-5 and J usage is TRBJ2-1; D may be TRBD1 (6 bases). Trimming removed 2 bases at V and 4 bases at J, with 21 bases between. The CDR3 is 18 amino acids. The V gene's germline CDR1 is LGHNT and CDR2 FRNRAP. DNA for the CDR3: TGTGCTAGTGGTTTGTTGACAGGCCCGCCCATTATGTACAATGAGCAGTTCTTC. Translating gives CASGLLTGPPIMYNEQFF.

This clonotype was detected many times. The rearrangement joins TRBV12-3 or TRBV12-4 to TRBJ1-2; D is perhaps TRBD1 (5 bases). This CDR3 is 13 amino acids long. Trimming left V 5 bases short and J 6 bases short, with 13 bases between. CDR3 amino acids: CASSRGTGNGYTF. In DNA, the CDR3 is TGTGCCAGCAGTAGAGGGACGGGAAATGGCTACACCTTC.

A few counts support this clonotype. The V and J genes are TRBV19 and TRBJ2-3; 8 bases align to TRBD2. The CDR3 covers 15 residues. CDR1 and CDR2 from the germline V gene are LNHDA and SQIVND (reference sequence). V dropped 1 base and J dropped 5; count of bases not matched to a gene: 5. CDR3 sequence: CASSIGLAMGDTQYF. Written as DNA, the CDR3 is TGTGCCAGTAGTATAGGACTAGCGATGGGAGATACGCAGTATTTT.

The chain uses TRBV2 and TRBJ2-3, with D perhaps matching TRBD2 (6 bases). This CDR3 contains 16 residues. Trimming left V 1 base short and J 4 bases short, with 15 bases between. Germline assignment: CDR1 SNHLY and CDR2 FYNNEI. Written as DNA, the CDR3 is TGTGCCAGCAGTGAAGGAAGACTAGGAGTCGCAGATACGCAGTATTTT. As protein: CASSEGRLGVADTQYF.

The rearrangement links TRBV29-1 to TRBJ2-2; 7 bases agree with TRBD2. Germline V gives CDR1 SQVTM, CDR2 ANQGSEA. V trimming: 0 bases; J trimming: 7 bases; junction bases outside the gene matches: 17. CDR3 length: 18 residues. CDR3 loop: CSVEDRNQVGGEVGELFF. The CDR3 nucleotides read TGCAGCGTTGAAGATCGTAATCAAGTGGGGGGGGAAGTCGGGGAGCTGTTTTTT.

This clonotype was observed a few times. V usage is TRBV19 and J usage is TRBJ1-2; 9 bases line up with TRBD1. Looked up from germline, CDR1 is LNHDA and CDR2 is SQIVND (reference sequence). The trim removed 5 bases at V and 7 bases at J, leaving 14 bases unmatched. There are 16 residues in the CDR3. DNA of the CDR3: TGTGCCAGTAGTGATCCGGGACAGGGACTCAATCGTGGCTACACCTTC. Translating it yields CASSDPGQGLNRGYTF.

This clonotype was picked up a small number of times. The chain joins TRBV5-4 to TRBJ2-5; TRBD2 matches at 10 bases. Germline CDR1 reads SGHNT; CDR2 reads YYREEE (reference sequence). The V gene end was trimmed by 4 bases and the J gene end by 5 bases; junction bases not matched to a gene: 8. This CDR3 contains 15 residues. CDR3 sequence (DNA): TGTGCCAGCAGCGTTAGGCTAGCGGGAGTCGAGACCCAGTACTTC. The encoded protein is CASSVRLAGVETQYF. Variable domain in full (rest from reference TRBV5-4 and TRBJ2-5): ETGVTQSPTHLIKTRGQQVTLRCSSQSGHNTVSWYQQALGQGPQFIFQYYREEENGRGNFPPRFSGLQFPNYSSELNVNALELDDSALYLCASSVRLAGVETQYFGPGTRLLVL.

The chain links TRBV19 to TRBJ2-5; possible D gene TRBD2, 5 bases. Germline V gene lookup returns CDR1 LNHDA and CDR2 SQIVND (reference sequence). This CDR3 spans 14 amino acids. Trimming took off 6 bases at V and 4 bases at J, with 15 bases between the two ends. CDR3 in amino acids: CASRPIGERETQYF. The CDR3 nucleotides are TGTGCCAGTAGGCCTATCGGGGAAAGAGAGACCCAGTACTTC.

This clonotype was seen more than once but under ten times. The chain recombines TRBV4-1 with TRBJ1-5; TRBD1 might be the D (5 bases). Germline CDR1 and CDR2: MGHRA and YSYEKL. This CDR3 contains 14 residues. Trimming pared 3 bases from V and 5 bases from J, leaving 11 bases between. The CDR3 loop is CASSHSRGDQPQHF. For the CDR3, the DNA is TGCGCCAGCAGCCATAGTCGGGGGGATCAGCCCCAGCATTTT.

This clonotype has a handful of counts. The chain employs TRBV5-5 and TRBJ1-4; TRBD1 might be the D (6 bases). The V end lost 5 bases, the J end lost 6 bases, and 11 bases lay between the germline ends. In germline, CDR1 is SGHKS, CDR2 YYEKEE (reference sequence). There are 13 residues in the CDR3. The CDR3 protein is CASRQGNDEKLFF. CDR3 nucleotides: TGTGCCAGCAGACAGGGAAACGATGAAAAACTGTTTTTT. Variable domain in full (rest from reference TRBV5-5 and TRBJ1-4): DAGVTQSPTHLIKTRGQQVTLRCSPISGHKSVSWYQQVLGQGPQFIFQYYEKEERGRGNFPDRFSARQFPNYSSELNVNALLLGDSALYLCASRQGNDEKLFFGSGTQLSVL.

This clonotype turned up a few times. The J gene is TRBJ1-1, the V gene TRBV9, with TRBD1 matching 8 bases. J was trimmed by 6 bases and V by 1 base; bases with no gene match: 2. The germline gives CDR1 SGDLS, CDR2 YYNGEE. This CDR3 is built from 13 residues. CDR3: CASSVTGGAEAFF. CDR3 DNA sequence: TGTGCCAGCAGCGTAACAGGGGGGGCTGAAGCTTTCTTT.

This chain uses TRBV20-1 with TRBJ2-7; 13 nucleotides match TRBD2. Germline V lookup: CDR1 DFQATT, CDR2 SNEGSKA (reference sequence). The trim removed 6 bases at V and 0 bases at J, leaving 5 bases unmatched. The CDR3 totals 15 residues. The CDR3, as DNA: TGCAGTGCGCGGGGACTAGCGGGAAGCTCCTACGAGCAGTACTTC. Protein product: CSARGLAGSSYEQYF.

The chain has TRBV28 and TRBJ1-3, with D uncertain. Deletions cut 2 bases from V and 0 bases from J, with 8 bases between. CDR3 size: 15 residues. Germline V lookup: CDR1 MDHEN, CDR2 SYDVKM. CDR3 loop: CASSLDGSSGNTIYF. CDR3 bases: TGTGCCAGCAGTTTAGACGGCAGCTCTGGAAACACCATATATTTT.

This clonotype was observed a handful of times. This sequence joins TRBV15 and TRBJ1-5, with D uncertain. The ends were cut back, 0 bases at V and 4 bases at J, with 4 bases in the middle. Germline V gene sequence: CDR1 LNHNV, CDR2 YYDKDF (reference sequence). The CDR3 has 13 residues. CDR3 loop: CATSRDRNQPQHF. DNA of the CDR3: TGTGCCACCAGCAGAGACCGTAATCAGCCCCAGCATTTT.

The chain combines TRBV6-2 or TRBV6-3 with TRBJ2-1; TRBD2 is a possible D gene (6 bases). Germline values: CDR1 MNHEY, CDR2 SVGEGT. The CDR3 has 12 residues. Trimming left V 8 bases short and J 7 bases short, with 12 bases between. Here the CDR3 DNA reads TGTGCCAGCCAAAGGAGCGGGAATGAGCAGTTCTTC. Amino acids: CASQRSGNEQFF.

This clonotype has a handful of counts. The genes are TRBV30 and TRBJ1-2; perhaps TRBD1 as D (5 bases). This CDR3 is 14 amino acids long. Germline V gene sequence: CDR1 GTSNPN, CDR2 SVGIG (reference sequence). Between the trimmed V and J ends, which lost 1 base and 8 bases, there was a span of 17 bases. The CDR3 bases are TGTGCCTGGAGTGCAGACCCGGGAGGACACGGCTACACCTTC. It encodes CAWSADPGGHGYTF.